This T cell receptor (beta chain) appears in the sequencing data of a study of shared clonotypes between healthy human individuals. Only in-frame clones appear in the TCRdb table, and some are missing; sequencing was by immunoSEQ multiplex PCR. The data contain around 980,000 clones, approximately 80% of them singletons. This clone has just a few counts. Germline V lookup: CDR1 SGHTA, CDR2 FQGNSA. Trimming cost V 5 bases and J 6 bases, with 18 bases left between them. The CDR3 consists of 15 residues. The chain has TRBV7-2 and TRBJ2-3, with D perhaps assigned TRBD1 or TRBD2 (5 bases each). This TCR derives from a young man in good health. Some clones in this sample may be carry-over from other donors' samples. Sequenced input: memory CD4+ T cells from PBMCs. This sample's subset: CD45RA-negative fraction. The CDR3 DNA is TGTGCCAGCAGCCCATGGGGGAGCGCCGGGGATACGCAGTATTTT. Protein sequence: CASSPWGSAGDTQYF. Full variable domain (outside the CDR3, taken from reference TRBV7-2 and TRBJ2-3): GAGVSQSPSNKVTEKGKDVELRCDPISGHTALYWYRQSLGQGLEFLIYFQGNSAPDKSGLPSDRFSAERTGGSVSTLTIQRTQQEDSAVYLCASSPWGSAGDTQYFGPGTRLTVL.